A selection of T cell receptor beta chains follows, all from one sample in a study of blood T cell repertoires in COVID-19. TCRdb's table, derived via immunoSEQ multiplex PCR, lists solely in-frame clones and lacks some. The sample lists fewer than 200,000 clones; approximately 79% were seen once. Sequencing used peripheral blood. All receptors derive from a woman of 80 years or more with acute or convalescent COVID-19. The CDR3 runs from the conserved cysteine through the conserved F or W. Each record gives: D gene, V gene, clone size, J gene, CDR3 protein, CDR3 DNA. The D gene is left open where the match is weak. Only part of the rows carry a size: once, few, many, or a class if the clone is expanded.

TRBD2	TRBV4-2	.	TRBJ2-2	CASSVREIWDTGELFF	TGTGCCAGCAGCGTGCGGGAGATTTGGGACACCGGGGAGCTGTTTTTT
TRBD2	TRBV10-1	few	TRBJ2-1	CASSSGSVVNEQFF	TGCGCCAGCAGTAGCGGGAGTGTAGTGAATGAGCAGTTCTTC
.	TRBV30	many	TRBJ2-5	CAWGRGVDETQYF	TGTGCCTGGGGACGAGGAGTTGATGAGACCCAGTACTTC
.	TRBV6-1	.	TRBJ1-1	CASSEEPLNTEAFF	TGTGCCAGCAGTGAAGAGCCCCTGAACACTGAAGCTTTCTTT
.	TRBV28	.	TRBJ1-2	CASSRTRGGYTF	TGTGCCAGCAGCCGGACGCGGGGTGGCTACACCTTC
TRBD2	TRBV2	.	TRBJ2-1	CASSEDLAGDNEQFF	TGTGCCAGCAGTGAAGATCTAGCGGGAGACAATGAGCAGTTCTTC
TRBD1	TRBV28	.	TRBJ1-6	CASIKTGAAPLHF	TGTGCCAGCATCAAAACAGGGGCCGCACCCCTCCACTTT
TRBD1	TRBV5-1	once	TRBJ2-3	CASSLAVLGQGAIDTQYF	TGCGCCAGCAGCTTGGCCGTACTAGGTCAGGGGGCAATAGATACGCAGTATTTT
TRBD1	TRBV2	.	TRBJ1-4	CASRDWTGATNEKLFF	TGTGCCAGCAGAGACTGGACAGGGGCAACTAATGAAAAACTGTTTTTT
TRBD2	TRBV18	.	TRBJ2-7	CASSPGNSGSHEQYF	TGTGCCAGCTCACCAGGTAATAGCGGGAGCCACGAGCAGTACTTC
TRBD2	TRBV4-2	.	TRBJ2-1	CASSSRSGEYNEQFF	TGTGCCAGCAGCAGCAGAAGCGGGGAGTACAATGAGCAGTTCTTC
TRBD1	TRBV6-5	.	TRBJ2-2	CASRSTGPTGELFF	TGTGCCAGCAGATCGACAGGGCCCACCGGGGAGCTGTTTTTT
.	TRBV30	.	TRBJ2-3	CAWSTDSTDTQYF	TGTGCCTGGAGTACAGACAGCACAGATACGCAGTATTTT
.	TRBV29-1	.	TRBJ2-5	CSAKSSVYQETQYF	TGCAGCGCTAAAAGTTCAGTGTACCAAGAGACCCAGTACTTC
TRBD1	TRBV15	.	TRBJ2-1	CATSLFRDRGVEQFF	TGTGCCACCAGTTTATTCCGGGACAGGGGGGTTGAGCAGTTCTTC
TRBD2	TRBV5-1	.	TRBJ2-2	CASSFNSGRDTGELFF	TGCGCCAGCAGCTTTAATAGCGGGAGAGACACCGGGGAGCTGTTTTTT
TRBD2	TRBV27	.	TRBJ2-7	CASSSFGWGGSYEQYF	TGTGCCAGCAGTTCCTTCGGCTGGGGGGGGTCCTACGAGCAGTACTTC
.	TRBV2	.	TRBJ2-7	CASSEARGKSYEQYF	TGTGCCAGCAGTGAAGCGCGGGGCAAATCCTACGAGCAGTACTTC
.	TRBV29-1	.	TRBJ2-5	CSVATTGEETQYF	TGCAGCGTGGCAACTACTGGTGAAGAGACCCAGTACTTC
.	TRBV7-9	.	TRBJ1-1	CASGLTFENTEAFF	TGTGCCAGCGGCCTGACATTTGAGAACACTGAAGCTTTCTTT
TRBD1	TRBV3-1/TRBV3-2	once	TRBJ2-1	CASSQDFSGGYNEQFF	TGTGCCAGCAGCCAAGATTTTTCAGGGGGCTACAATGAGCAGTTCTTC
.	TRBV3-1/TRBV3-2	.	TRBJ1-6	CASSGGNNSPLHF	TGTGCCAGCAGCGGAGGGAATAATTCACCCCTCCACTTT
.	TRBV6-5	many	TRBJ2-2	CASSRDRNTGELFF	TGTGCCAGCAGTCGAGACAGGAACACCGGGGAGCTGTTTTTT
.	TRBV28	.	TRBJ2-4	CASSRGGAGENIQYF	TGTGCCAGCAGCCGAGGGGGGGCTGGGGAAAACATTCAGTACTTC